This TCR beta chain emerged from a study of blood T cell repertoires in COVID-19. V trimming: 0 bases; J trimming: 0 bases; junction bases outside the gene matches: 4. CDR3 size: 16 residues. Germline CDR1 and CDR2: MNHEY and SVGAGI. The data were produced by immunoSEQ multiplex PCR, yet TCRdb's version contains in-frame clones alone and is incomplete. The sample lists approximately 110,000 clones, roughly 81% occurring once. Sequencing was performed on peripheral blood. The V and J genes are TRBV6-5 and TRBJ2-7; 8 bases agree with TRBD2. This TCR was recovered from a human donor in a cohort sampled during active COVID-19. This CDR3 reads CASSYSPGLGSYEQYF. Written as DNA, the CDR3 is TGTGCCAGCAGTTACTCTCCGGGACTAGGCTCCTACGAGCAGTACTTC.